Shown below are 15 T cell receptor beta chains from a single sample sequenced in a study of identifying expanded T cells in peripheral blood. Repertoires were generated with immunoSEQ multiplex PCR, while TCRdb's copy carries only in-frame clones and drops some. Counted here are some 76,000 clones, roughly 90% occurring once; the ten biggest clones make up about 3.3%. Sequencing used blood. The receptors shown here come from a person aged 18 to 69 in good health.

J is TRBJ2-1 and V is TRBV5-1, with D perhaps TRBD1 or TRBD2 (5 bases each). The germline V gene has CDR1 SGHRS and CDR2 YFSETQ. The CDR3 runs to 14 residues. Trimming stripped 7 bases from V and 4 bases from J, with 15 bases between. CDR3: CASWDPGPYNEQFF. The CDR3 DNA follows: TGCGCCAGCTGGGACCCGGGACCATACAATGAGCAGTTCTTC.

The chain carries TRBV27 and TRBJ2-1; TRBD2 agrees at 11 bases. Trimming at V came to 5 bases and at J to 5 bases, leaving 14 bases not matched to a gene. The CDR3 has 18 amino acids. CDR1 and CDR2 from the germline V gene are MNHEY and SMNVEV (reference sequence). The DNA for the CDR3 is TGTGCCAGCAGTCATCCTTATATCACTAGCGGGGGAGACAATGAGCAGTTCTTC. Translating it yields CASSHPYITSGGDNEQFF.

V is TRBV28 and J is TRBJ2-7; weak D call: TRBD1 (6 bases). The germline CDR1 and CDR2 sequences are MDHEN and SYDVKM. The CDR3 sequence is 13 residues long. Trimming left V 5 bases short and J 4 bases short, with 12 bases between. The CDR3 loop is CASSKDSTYEQYF. CDR3 DNA sequence: TGTGCCAGCAGTAAGGACAGCACGTACGAGCAGTACTTC.

The genes are TRBV11-2 and TRBJ2-7; D is undetermined. Germline V gene data show CDR1 as SGHAT and CDR2 as FQNNGV. The CDR3 length is 14 residues. Trimming shortened V by 1 base and J by 4 bases, and 11 bases separated the two germline ends. CDR3 bases: TGTGCCAGCAGCTTAGGTGATCCACCGTACGAGCAGTACTTC. Amino acids: CASSLGDPPYEQYF.

The J gene is TRBJ1-5, the V gene TRBV7-2; D is unclear. Germline CDR1 and CDR2: SGHTA and FQGNSA. V lost 2 bases, J lost 4 bases, and 6 bases lay in between. The CDR3 contains 13 residues. The CDR3 coding sequence is TGTGCCAGCAGCTTAAGACTAAATCAGCCCCAGCATTTT. Translating it yields CASSLRLNQPQHF.

The chain joins TRBV6-4 to TRBJ2-1; D gene ambiguous. Germline CDR1 is MRHNA and CDR2 is SNTAGT. Trimming cost V 2 bases and J 7 bases, with 9 bases left between them. The CDR3 runs to 13 residues. CDR3 DNA sequence: TGTGCCAGCAGTGACAATAAAAGGAATGAGCAGTTCTTC. As protein: CASSDNKRNEQFF.

In DNA form, the CDR3 reads TGTGCCATCAGTGAGCCGCCATTCTTGGGCTCCTACGAGCAGTACTTC. Translation gives CAISEPPFLGSYEQYF. The chain joins TRBV10-3 to TRBJ2-7, with D hard to call. Germline lookup yields CDR1 ENHRY and CDR2 SYGVKD. The CDR3 has 16 amino acids. Trimming stripped 2 bases from V and 0 bases from J, with 14 bases between.

The chain combines TRBV5-4 with TRBJ2-7; 7 bases line up with TRBD2. The CDR3 is 14 amino acids. V shed 4 bases, J shed 6 bases, and the junction held 10 bases outside the gene matches. The germline CDR1 and CDR2 sequences are SGHNT and YYREEE (reference sequence). The DNA for the CDR3 is TGTGCCAGCAGCACCTCATGGGGAGGGCGCGAGCAGTACTTC. Its protein is CASSTSWGGREQYF.

This chain links TRBV27 with TRBJ2-1; a possible D gene is TRBD2 (6 bases). The V end was cut by 5 bases, the J end by 15 bases, with 17 bases between. The germline CDR1 and CDR2 sequences are MNHEY and SMNVEV (reference sequence). This CDR3 contains 12 residues. The CDR3 DNA follows: TGTGCCAGCAGTAAAACTAGCATCCCGCGGTTCTTC. It is translated as CASSKTSIPRFF.

The V gene is TRBV6-1, the J gene TRBJ2-1; 11 bases agree with TRBD2. The CDR3 extends over 15 amino acids. The trim removed 5 bases at V and 4 bases at J, leaving 4 bases unmatched. CDR1 and CDR2 from the germline V gene are MNHNS and SASEGT. The CDR3, as DNA: TGTGCCAGCAGTCCTCTAGCGGGGGGATACAATGAGCAGTTCTTC. Its translation is CASSPLAGGYNEQFF.

V gene TRBV11-1 combines with J gene TRBJ2-7; weak D call: TRBD2 (5 bases). The CDR3 is 16 amino acids. Trimming removed 5 bases from V and 4 bases from J, with 21 bases in between. Germline CDR1 is SGHAT and CDR2 is FQDESV (reference sequence). CDR3 bases: TGTGCCAGCAGCCACTCTACGACCCCGAGGACTTACGAGCAGTACTTC. It encodes CASSHSTTPRTYEQYF.

The chain has TRBV7-2 and TRBJ2-5, with unresolved D. The CDR3 covers 12 residues. The ends were cut back, 5 bases at V and 5 bases at J, with 9 bases in the middle. The germline V gene encodes CDR1 SGHTA and CDR2 FQGNSA. CDR3 residues: CASSRAPETQYF. CDR3 sequence (DNA): TGTGCCAGCAGCCGGGCCCCGGAGACCCAGTACTTC. Full variable domain (outside the CDR3, taken from reference TRBV7-2 and TRBJ2-5): GAGVSQSPSNKVTEKGKDVELRCDPISGHTALYWYRQSLGQGLEFLIYFQGNSAPDKSGLPSDRFSAERTGGSVSTLTIQRTQQEDSAVYLCASSRAPETQYFGPGTRLLVL.

The chain uses TRBV15 and TRBJ1-5; 8 bases fit TRBD1. The CDR3 runs 16 residues. V shed 0 bases, J shed 1 base, and the junction held 2 bases outside the gene matches. Germline CDR1 is LNHNV and CDR2 is YYDKDF (reference sequence). The CDR3 DNA sequence: TGTGCCACCAGCAGAGAGACAGGGGTGAGCAATCAGCCCCAGCATTTT. This gives the protein CATSRETGVSNQPQHF.

V and J are TRBV18 and TRBJ1-2, with 7 bases fitting TRBD1. Per germline, CDR1 KGHSH and CDR2 LQKENI. This CDR3 spans 17 amino acids. Trimming took 3 bases from V and 3 from J; bases not matched to a gene: 13. CDR3: CASSPDISTGRYYGYTF. The DNA for the CDR3 is TGTGCCAGCTCACCGGATATTTCGACAGGGAGATACTATGGCTACACCTTC.

The rearrangement links TRBV7-2 to TRBJ2-1; 9 bases fit TRBD1. Per the germline V gene, CDR1 is SGHTA and CDR2 is FQGNSA. The CDR3 has 15 amino acids. Trimming at V came to 2 bases and at J to 6 bases, leaving 5 bases not matched to a gene. This CDR3 is CASSLSGTGLNEQFF. The CDR3 DNA sequence: TGTGCCAGCAGCTTATCCGGGACAGGGCTCAATGAGCAGTTCTTC.